Listed here are 21 T cell receptor beta chains from one sample, sequenced in a study of T-cell memory formation after mild COVID-19. Each CDR3 protein is one row after TCRdb ran MiXCR on the 5' RACE reads. The repertoire consists of fewer than 650,000 distinct CDR3 sequences, with less than 25% occurring once and the leading ten covering about 8.2%. The material sequenced was PBMCs or a T cell subset sorted from them (not recorded which). The receptors here all came from an adult woman who had mild COVID-19 (a few samples of this study predate the infection). Cell type and time point are not known.

In its sample, this clonotype was seen a few times. The CDR3 nucleotides read TGTGCCAGCAGCCATCCGATCTCCGGGAGCGATGAGCAGTTCTTC. As protein: CASSHPISGSDEQFF. The V call is TRBV14, the J call TRBJ2-1; tentatively, D is TRBD2 (6 bases). Trimming left V 3 bases short and J 8 bases short, with 17 bases between. The CDR3 is made up of 15 amino acids. Germline lookup yields CDR1 SGHDN and CDR2 FVKESK.

This clonotype was found a few times. The rearrangement joins TRBV30 to TRBJ2-3; no reliable D call. Trimming left V 4 bases short and J 2 bases short, with 4 bases between. From germline, CDR1 is GTSNPN and CDR2 SVGIG (reference sequence). The CDR3 runs to 11 residues. The CDR3 here is CAWTATDTQYF. In nucleotides, the CDR3 is TGTGCCTGGACTGCCACAGATACGCAGTATTTT. The whole variable domain, remainder taken from reference TRBV30 and TRBJ2-3, is SQTIHQWPATLVQPVGSPLSLECTVEGTSNPNLYWYRQAAGRGLQLLFYSVGIGQISSEVPQNLSASRPQDRQFILSSKKLLLSDSGFYLCAWTATDTQYFGPGTRLTVL.

This clonotype occurred a few times. The chain joins TRBV25-1 to TRBJ2-7, with TRBD1 matching over 7 bases. CDR1 and CDR2 (germline): MGHDK, SYGVNS. Germline trimming cut 4 bases from V and 9 bases from J; bases unmatched to any gene: 15. CDR3 length: 15 residues. The CDR3 DNA reads TGTGCCAGCAGTGGTACAGGGGCCTTAACGCCACGGCAGTACTTC. This sequence encodes CASSGTGALTPRQYF.

The chain has TRBV5-1 and TRBJ1-2; D uncertain. Deletions cut 1 base from V and 1 base from J, with 14 bases between. Germline assignment: CDR1 SGHRS and CDR2 YFSETQ. The CDR3 loop spans 16 amino acids. The CDR3, as DNA: TGCGCCAGCAGCTTGTTCGTCAAGGCTTTTAACTATGGCTACACCTTC. It codes for CASSLFVKAFNYGYTF.

The rearrangement uses TRBV5-1 and TRBJ2-7, with D tentatively TRBD1 (6 bases). CDR1 and CDR2 from the germline V gene are SGHRS and YFSETQ. The V end lost 0 bases, the J end lost 3 bases, and 16 bases lay between the germline ends. The CDR3 extends over 16 amino acids. CDR3 DNA: TGCGCCAGCAGCTTGGTGGGAACAGGGAACATCTACGAGCAGTACTTC. Translation: CASSLVGTGNIYEQYF.

The chain uses TRBV7-6 and TRBJ2-3, with D perhaps given as TRBD1 or TRBD2 (5 bases each). The CDR3 has 16 amino acids. Trimming pared 5 bases from V and 0 bases from J, leaving 15 bases between. The V gene's germline CDR1 is SGHVS and CDR2 FNYEAQ. CDR3 region: CASSHGASESTDTQYF. CDR3 nucleotides: TGTGCCAGCAGCCACGGGGCGAGCGAAAGCACAGATACGCAGTATTTT.

The V gene is TRBV24-1, the J gene TRBJ1-2; D remains unclear. CDR3 length equals 13 residues. CDR1 KGHDR and CDR2 SFDVKD come from the germline V gene. The V and J ends lost 1 base and 3 bases respectively, with 5 bases between them. CDR3 in amino acids: CATSDFGYYGYTF. Written as DNA, the CDR3 is TGTGCCACCAGTGATTTCGGGTACTATGGCTACACCTTC.

The V and J genes are TRBV18 and TRBJ1-3; D call uncertain. CDR3 length: 13 residues. Germline CDR1 KGHSH, CDR2 LQKENI. V lost 3 bases to trimming and J lost 3 bases, with 6 bases between them. CDR3 amino acids: CASSPNDGNTIYF. The CDR3 bases are TGTGCCAGCTCACCGAATGATGGAAACACCATATATTTT.

The chain employs TRBV18 and TRBJ2-5, with 9 bases lining up with TRBD1. J was trimmed by 4 bases and V by 4 bases; bases with no gene match: 7. This CDR3 has 15 residues. Germline values: CDR1 KGHSH, CDR2 LQKENI. CDR3: CASSLGTGTSETQYF. The DNA of the CDR3 is TGTGCCAGCTCACTCGGGACAGGGACGTCAGAGACCCAGTACTTC.

This clonotype was observed a few times. The CDR3 DNA sequence: TGCAGTGGGACCGCTCTTGGAGAGACCCAGTACTTC. This translates into CSGTALGETQYF. The rearrangement uses TRBV20-1 and TRBJ2-5; D is uncertain. The CDR3 is made up of 12 amino acids. Germline loops: CDR1 DFQATT, CDR2 SNEGSKA (reference sequence). V was shortened by 7 bases and J by 4 bases, with 13 bases between the two germline ends.

V usage is TRBV6-5 and J usage is TRBJ1-5; D not certain. Trimming cost V 6 bases and J 1 base, with 10 bases left between them. CDR3 length: 14 amino acids. Germline CDR1 is MNHEY and CDR2 is SVGAGI. DNA of the CDR3: TGTGCCAGCAGGAACGGTGGGAGCAATCAGCCCCAGCATTTT. This encodes CASRNGGSNQPQHF.

This chain joins TRBV6-5 and TRBJ1-2; D is unclear. There are 16 residues in the CDR3. V dropped 0 bases and J dropped 0 bases, with 11 bases sitting between them. Germline assignment: CDR1 MNHEY and CDR2 SVGAGI. DNA for the CDR3: TGTGCCAGCAGTTACTCGATTCGGGTACCTAACTATGGCTACACCTTC. Amino acid sequence: CASSYSIRVPNYGYTF.

A note on this clonotype: One junction end disagrees with the germline gene, perhaps due to a read error. The chain links TRBV7-8 to TRBJ1-4; possibly TRBD1 for D (6 bases). The CDR3 sequence is 17 residues long. The V gene's germline CDR1 is SGHVS and CDR2 FQNEAQ. The CDR3 DNA reads TGTGCCAGCACCTTAGGGACTGGGGGGGGCTCAGATGAAAAACTGTTTTTT. The encoded protein is CASTLGTGGGSDEKLFF.

The sample holds a few counts of this clonotype. The chain has TRBV5-1 and TRBJ2-5; TRBD2 is a possible D gene (5 bases). Trimming cost V 4 bases and J 5 bases, with 18 bases left between them. The CDR3 spans 15 residues. Germline loops: CDR1 SGHRS, CDR2 YFSETQ. The CDR3 loop reads CASSEGPGPGETQYF. DNA for the CDR3: TGCGCCAGCAGCGAGGGTCCAGGCCCTGGGGAGACCCAGTACTTC.

The chain combines TRBV6-5 with TRBJ2-1; D might be TRBD2 (6 bases). This CDR3 contains 15 residues. V was cut by 2 bases and J by 6 bases, with 14 bases left in between. Germline V gene data show CDR1 as MNHEY and CDR2 as SVGAGI. CDR3 in amino acids: CASSYGRESSNEQFF. CDR3 nucleotides: TGTGCCAGCAGTTACGGCCGGGAGTCGAGCAATGAGCAGTTCTTC.

The rearrangement joins TRBV7-2 to TRBJ1-2, with 10 bases aligning to TRBD1. This CDR3 is 17 amino acids long. Trimming cost V 3 bases and J 8 bases; bases outside gene matches: 15. CDR1 is SGHTA, CDR2 FQGNSA, per germline. The CDR3 here is CASSFVVRTGGAQGYTF. CDR3 bases: TGTGCCAGCAGCTTTGTCGTTAGGACAGGGGGGGCTCAAGGCTACACCTTC.

In its sample, this clonotype was seen a few times. The V and J genes are TRBV18 and TRBJ1-2; D not certain. The V gene lost 7 bases and the J gene lost 7 bases, with 19 bases spanning the gap. CDR3 length: 14 amino acids. CDR1 and CDR2 (germline): KGHSH, LQKENI. In DNA, the CDR3 is TGTGCCAGCTTACTCATAGGCGGGCGTCGTGGCTACACCTTC. Its protein product is CASLLIGGRRGYTF.

The CDR3 loop is CASSYSRGDSYEQYF. For the CDR3, the DNA is TGTGCCAGCAGTTACTCGAGAGGGGACTCCTACGAGCAGTACTTC. This rearrangement joins TRBV6-2 or TRBV6-3 to TRBJ2-7, with D perhaps being TRBD1 or TRBD2 (5 bases each). The CDR3 sequence is 15 residues long. Trimming took 0 bases from V and 0 from J, leaving 9 bases between them. From germline, CDR1 is MNHEY and CDR2 SVGEGT.

This chain uses TRBV29-1 with TRBJ1-2, with 7 positions matching TRBD1. Germline assignment: CDR1 SQVTM and CDR2 ANQGSEA. The CDR3 has 13 residues. J lost 1 base, V lost 4 bases, and 3 bases had no gene match. This CDR3 reads CSVAGTDNYGYTF. In DNA, the CDR3 is TGCAGCGTTGCGGGGACAGATAACTATGGCTACACCTTC.

The CDR3 DNA reads TGTGCCAGTAGGTTAGCGGGAGGTGCGGATACGCAGTATTTT. It translates to CASRLAGGADTQYF. V is TRBV19 and J is TRBJ2-3; 10 nucleotides agree with TRBD2. Germline V gene sequence: CDR1 LNHDA, CDR2 SQIVND (reference sequence). The trim removed 6 bases at V and 6 bases at J, leaving 6 bases unmatched. The CDR3 runs 14 residues.

The chain links TRBV6-2 or TRBV6-3 to TRBJ2-5, with TRBD2 matching over 13 bases. There are 18 residues in the CDR3. J lost 5 bases, V lost 6 bases, and 15 bases had no gene match. The germline CDR1 and CDR2 sequences are MNHEY and SVGEGT. CDR3 coding DNA: TGTGCCAGCAGCCGGACACACACGGGACTAGCGGGATTTGAGACCCAGTACTTC. Residues: CASSRTHTGLAGFETQYF.